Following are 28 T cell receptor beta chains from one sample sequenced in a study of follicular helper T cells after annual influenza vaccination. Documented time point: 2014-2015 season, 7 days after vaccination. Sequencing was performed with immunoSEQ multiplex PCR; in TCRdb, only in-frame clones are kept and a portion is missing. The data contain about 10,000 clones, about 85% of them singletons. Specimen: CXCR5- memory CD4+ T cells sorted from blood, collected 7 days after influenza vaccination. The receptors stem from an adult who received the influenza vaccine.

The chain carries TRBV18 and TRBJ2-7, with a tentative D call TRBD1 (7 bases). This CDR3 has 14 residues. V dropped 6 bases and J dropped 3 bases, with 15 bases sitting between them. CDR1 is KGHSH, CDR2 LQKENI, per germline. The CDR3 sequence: CASSSTGEDYEQYF. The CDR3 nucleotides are TGTGCCAGCTCGTCCACAGGGGAGGACTACGAGCAGTACTTC.

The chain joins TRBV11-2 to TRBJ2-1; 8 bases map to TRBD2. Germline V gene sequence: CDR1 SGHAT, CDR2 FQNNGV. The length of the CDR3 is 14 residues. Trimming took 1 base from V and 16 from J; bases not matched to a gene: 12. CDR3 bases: TGTGCCAGCAGCTTAGGGTCGGGAGCGGGAGACATATTCTTC. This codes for CASSLGSGAGDIFF. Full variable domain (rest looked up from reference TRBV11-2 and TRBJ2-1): EAGVAQSPRYKIIEKRQSVAFWCNPISGHATLYWYQQILGQGPKLLIQFQNNGVVDDSQLPKDRFSAERLKGVDSTLKIQPAKLEDSAVYLCASSLGSGAGDIFFGPGTRLTVL.

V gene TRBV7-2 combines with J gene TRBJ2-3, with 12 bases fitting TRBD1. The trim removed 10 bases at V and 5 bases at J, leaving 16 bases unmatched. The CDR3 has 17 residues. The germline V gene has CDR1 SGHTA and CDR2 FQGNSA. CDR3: CANSMAPGQGALDTQYF. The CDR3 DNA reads TGTGCCAACTCGATGGCCCCGGGACAGGGGGCATTAGATACGCAGTATTTT.

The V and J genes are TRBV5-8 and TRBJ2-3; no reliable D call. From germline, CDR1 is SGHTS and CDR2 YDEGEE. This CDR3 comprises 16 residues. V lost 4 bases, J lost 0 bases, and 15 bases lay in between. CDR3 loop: CASSPRPPRSTDTQYF. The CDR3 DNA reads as TGTGCCAGCAGCCCTCGACCCCCGCGTAGCACAGATACGCAGTATTTT.

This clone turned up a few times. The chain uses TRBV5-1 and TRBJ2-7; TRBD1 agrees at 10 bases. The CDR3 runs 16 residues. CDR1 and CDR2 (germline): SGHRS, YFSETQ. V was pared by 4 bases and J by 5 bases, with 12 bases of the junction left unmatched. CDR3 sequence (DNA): TGCGCCAGCAGCCCCGGGGAGGGGACAGGGGAAAACGAGCAGTACTTC. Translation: CASSPGEGTGENEQYF.

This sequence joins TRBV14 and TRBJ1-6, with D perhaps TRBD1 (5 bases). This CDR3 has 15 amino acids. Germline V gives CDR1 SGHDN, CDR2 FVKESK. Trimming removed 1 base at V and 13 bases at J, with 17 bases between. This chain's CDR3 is CASSQAGIGAFPLHF. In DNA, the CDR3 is TGTGCCAGCAGCCAAGCAGGGATTGGTGCTTTCCCCCTCCACTTT.

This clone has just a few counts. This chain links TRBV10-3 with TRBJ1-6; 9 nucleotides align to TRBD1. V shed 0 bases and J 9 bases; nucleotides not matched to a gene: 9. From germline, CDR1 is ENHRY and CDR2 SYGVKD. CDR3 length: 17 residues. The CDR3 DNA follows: TGTGCCATCAGTGAGTCCGTTGTCCGGGACAGGGTTTCACCCCTCCACTTT. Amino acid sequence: CAISESVVRDRVSPLHF.

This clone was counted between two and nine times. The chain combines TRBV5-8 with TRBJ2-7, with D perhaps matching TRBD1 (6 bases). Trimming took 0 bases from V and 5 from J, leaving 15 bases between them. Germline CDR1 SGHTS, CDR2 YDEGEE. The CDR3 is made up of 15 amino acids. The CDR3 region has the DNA TGTGCCAGCAGCTTGGTGGGACAACCCCACCACGAGCAGTACTTC. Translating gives CASSLVGQPHHEQYF.

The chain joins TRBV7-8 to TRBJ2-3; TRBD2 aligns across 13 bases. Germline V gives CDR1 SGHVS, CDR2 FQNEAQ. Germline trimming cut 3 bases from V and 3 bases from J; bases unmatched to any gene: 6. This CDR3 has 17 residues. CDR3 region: CASSLSGTSGTTDTQYF. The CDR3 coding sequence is TGTGCCAGCAGCTTGTCCGGGACTAGCGGGACGACAGATACGCAGTATTTT.

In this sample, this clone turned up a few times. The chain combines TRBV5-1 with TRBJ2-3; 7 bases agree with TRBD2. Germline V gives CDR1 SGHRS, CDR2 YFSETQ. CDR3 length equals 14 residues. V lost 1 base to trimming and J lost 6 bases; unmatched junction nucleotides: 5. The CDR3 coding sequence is TGCGCCAGCAGCTTGCGAGCGGGGACTGATACGCAGTATTTT. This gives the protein CASSLRAGTDTQYF. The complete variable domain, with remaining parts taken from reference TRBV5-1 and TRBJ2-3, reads KAGVTQTPRYLIKTRGQQVTLSCSPISGHRSVSWYQQTPGQGLQFLFEYFSETQRNKGNFPGRFSGRQFSNSRSEMNVSTLELGDSALYLCASSLRAGTDTQYFGPGTRLTVL.

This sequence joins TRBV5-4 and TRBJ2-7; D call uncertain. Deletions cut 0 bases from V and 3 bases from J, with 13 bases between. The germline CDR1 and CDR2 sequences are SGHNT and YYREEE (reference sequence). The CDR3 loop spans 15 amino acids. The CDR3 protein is CASSLGAEVLYEQYF. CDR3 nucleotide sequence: TGTGCCAGCAGCTTGGGGGCAGAGGTACTCTACGAGCAGTACTTC.

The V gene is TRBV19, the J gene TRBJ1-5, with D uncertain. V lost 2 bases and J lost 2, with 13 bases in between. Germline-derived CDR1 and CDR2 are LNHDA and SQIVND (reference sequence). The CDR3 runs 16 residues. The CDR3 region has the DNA TGTGCCAGTAGTATAAGGGAGGCCGGGGGCAATCAGCCCCAGCATTTT. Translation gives CASSIREAGGNQPQHF.

The DNA of the CDR3 is TGTGCCAGCAGTTTATCCGGTCAGACCTCCTACGAGCAGTACTTC. Translation: CASSLSGQTSYEQYF. The chain carries TRBV28 and TRBJ2-7, with D unresolved. Trimming pared 1 base from V and 0 bases from J, leaving 10 bases between. CDR1 and CDR2 from the germline V gene are MDHEN and SYDVKM. The CDR3 runs to 15 residues.

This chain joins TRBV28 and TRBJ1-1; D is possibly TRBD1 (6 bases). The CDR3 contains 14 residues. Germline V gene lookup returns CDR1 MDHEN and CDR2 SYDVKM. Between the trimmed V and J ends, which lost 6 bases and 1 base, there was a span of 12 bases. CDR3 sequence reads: CASRRTESNTEAFF. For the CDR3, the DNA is TGTGCCAGCAGGAGGACAGAGTCGAACACTGAAGCTTTCTTT.

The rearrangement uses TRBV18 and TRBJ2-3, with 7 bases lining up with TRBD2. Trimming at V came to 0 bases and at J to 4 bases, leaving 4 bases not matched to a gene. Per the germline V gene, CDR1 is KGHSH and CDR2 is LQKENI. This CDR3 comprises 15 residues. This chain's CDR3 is CASSPPSLAADTQYF. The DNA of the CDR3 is TGTGCCAGCTCACCACCGTCTCTAGCGGCAGATACGCAGTATTTT.

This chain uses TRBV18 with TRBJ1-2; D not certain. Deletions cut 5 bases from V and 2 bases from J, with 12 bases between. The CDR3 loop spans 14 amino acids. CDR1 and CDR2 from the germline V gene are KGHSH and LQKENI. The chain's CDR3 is CASSSSRKNYGYTF. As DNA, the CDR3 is TGTGCCAGCTCATCCTCGAGGAAGAACTATGGCTACACCTTC.

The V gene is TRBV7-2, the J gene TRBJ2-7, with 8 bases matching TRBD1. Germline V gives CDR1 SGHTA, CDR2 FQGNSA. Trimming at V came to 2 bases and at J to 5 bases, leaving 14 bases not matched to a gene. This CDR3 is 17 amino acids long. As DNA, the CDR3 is TGTGCCAGCAGCTTAAATGGCCCCGGGACAGGCATGAACGAGCAGTACTTC. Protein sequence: CASSLNGPGTGMNEQYF.

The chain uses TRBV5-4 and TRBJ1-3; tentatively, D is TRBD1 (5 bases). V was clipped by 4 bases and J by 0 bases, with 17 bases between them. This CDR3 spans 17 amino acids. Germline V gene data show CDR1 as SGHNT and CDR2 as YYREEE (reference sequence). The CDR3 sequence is CASSQTGAIDSGNTIYF. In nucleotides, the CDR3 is TGTGCCAGCAGCCAAACCGGGGCTATAGACTCTGGAAACACCATATATTTT.

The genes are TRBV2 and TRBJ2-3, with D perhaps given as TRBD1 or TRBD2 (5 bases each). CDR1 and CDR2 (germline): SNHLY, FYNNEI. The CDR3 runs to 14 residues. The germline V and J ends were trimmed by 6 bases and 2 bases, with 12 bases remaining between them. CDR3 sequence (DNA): TGTGCCAGCAGGGCAGGGAGAGACACAGATACGCAGTATTTT. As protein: CASRAGRDTDTQYF.

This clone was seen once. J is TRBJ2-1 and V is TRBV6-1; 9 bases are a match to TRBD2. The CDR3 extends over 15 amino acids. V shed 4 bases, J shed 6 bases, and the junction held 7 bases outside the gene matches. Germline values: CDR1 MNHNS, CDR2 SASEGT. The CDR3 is CASSGFKAGGNEQFF. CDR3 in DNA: TGTGCCAGCAGTGGTTTTAAAGCGGGAGGCAATGAGCAGTTCTTC.

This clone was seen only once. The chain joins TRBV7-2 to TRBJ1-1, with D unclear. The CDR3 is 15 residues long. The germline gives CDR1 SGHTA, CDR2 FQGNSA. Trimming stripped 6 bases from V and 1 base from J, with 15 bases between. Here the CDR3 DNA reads TGTGCCAGCAGTCTGGGATTAATTGGGAACACTGAAGCTTTCTTT. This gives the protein CASSLGLIGNTEAFF.

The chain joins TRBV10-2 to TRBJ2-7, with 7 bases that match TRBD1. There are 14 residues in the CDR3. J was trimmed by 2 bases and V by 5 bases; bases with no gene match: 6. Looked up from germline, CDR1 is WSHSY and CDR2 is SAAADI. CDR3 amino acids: CASSLQGTTYEQYF. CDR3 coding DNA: TGCGCCAGCAGTCTACAGGGGACAACCTACGAGCAGTACTTC.

The CDR3, as DNA: TGTGCCAGCAGCTTAGGACGGGGCCGCGCAGATACGCAGTATTTT. Translated: CASSLGRGRADTQYF. The gene calls are TRBV7-9 and TRBJ2-3; perhaps D is TRBD1 or TRBD2 (5 bases each). In germline, CDR1 is SEHNR, CDR2 FQNEAQ (reference sequence). There are 15 residues in the CDR3. V lost 1 base, J lost 4 bases, and 12 bases lay in between.

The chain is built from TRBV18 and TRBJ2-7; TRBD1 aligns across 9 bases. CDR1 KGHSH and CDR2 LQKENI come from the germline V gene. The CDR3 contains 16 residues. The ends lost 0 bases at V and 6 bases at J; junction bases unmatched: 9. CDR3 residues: CASSPPLGQGMSEQYF. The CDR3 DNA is TGTGCCAGCTCACCACCTCTTGGACAGGGGATGAGCGAGCAGTACTTC.

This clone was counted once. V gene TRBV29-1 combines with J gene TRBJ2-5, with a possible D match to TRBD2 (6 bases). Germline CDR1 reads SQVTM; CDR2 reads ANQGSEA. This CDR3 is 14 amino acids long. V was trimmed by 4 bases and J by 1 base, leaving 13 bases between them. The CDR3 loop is CSVARDSSQETQYF. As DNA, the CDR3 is TGCAGCGTTGCCCGGGACTCGAGCCAAGAGACCCAGTACTTC.

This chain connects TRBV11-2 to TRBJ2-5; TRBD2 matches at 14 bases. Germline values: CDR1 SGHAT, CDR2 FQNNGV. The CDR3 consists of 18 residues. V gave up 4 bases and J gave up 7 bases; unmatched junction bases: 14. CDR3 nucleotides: TGTGCCAGCAGCTCGAGACTAGCGGGGGGGCGTCATGAGGCGACCCAGTACTTC. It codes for CASSSRLAGGRHEATQYF. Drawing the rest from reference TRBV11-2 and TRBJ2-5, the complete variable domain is EAGVAQSPRYKIIEKRQSVAFWCNPISGHATLYWYQQILGQGPKLLIQFQNNGVVDDSQLPKDRFSAERLKGVDSTLKIQPAKLEDSAVYLCASSSRLAGGRHEATQYFGPGTRLLVL.

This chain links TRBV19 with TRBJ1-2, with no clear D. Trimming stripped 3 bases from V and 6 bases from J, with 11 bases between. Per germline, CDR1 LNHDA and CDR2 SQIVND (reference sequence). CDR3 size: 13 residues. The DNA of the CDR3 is TGTGCCAGTAGTATCGGCGGGAACGATGGCTACACCTTC. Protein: CASSIGGNDGYTF.

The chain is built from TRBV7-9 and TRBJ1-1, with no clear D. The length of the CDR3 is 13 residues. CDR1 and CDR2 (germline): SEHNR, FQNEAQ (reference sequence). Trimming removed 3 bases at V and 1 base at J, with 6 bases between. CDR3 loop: CASSLEANTEAFF. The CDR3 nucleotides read TGTGCCAGCAGCTTGGAAGCGAACACTGAAGCTTTCTTT. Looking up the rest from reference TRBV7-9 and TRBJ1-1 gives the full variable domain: DTGVSQNPRHKITKRGQNVTFRCDPISEHNRLYWYRQTLGQGPEFLTYFQNEAQLEKSRLLSDRFSAERPKGSFSTLEIQRTEQGDSAMYLCASSLEANTEAFFGQGTRLTVV.